These 13 T cell receptor beta chains came from one sample sequenced in a study of OX40 agonist ivuxolimab in advanced cancers. Method: immunoSEQ multiplex PCR; TCRdb's copy keeps in-frame clones and lacks some. The table lists tens of thousands of clones, 80% to 85% of them singletons. Here the sequenced sample was CD4+ or CD8+ T cells sorted from blood, taken in a trial of the OX40 agonist ivuxolimab. These receptors came from an adult with an advanced solid tumor such as melanoma, head and neck, liver or kidney cancer.

This clone came up a few times. The DNA of the CDR3 is TGCGCCAGCAGCCAAGCAACAGGTGGGGCCTACGAGCAGTACTTC. It encodes CASSQATGGAYEQYF. The genes are TRBV4-1 and TRBJ2-7, with D tentatively TRBD1 (5 bases). The ends were cut back, 1 base at V and 2 bases at J, with 12 bases in the middle. Germline-derived CDR1 and CDR2 are MGHRA and YSYEKL. This CDR3 comprises 15 residues.

The rearrangement uses TRBV28 and TRBJ2-5; D remains ambiguous. The germline gives CDR1 MDHEN, CDR2 SYDVKM. This CDR3 is built from 12 residues. V was pared by 3 bases and J by 7 bases, with 9 bases between. The CDR3 reads CASSLGYGTQYF. CDR3 in DNA: TGTGCCAGCAGTTTGGGGTATGGGACCCAGTACTTC.

V usage is TRBV6-6 and J usage is TRBJ1-3; D might be TRBD1 (5 bases). Looked up from germline, CDR1 is MNHNY and CDR2 is SVGAGI (reference sequence). This CDR3 contains 14 residues. Trimming pared 4 bases from V and 2 bases from J, leaving 9 bases between. The CDR3 reads CASSLAGTGNTIYF. CDR3 DNA sequence: TGTGCCAGCAGTTTAGCAGGGACTGGAAACACCATATATTTT.

The chain employs TRBV7-2 and TRBJ1-6; D gene ambiguous. The CDR3 totals 15 residues. CDR1 is SGHTA and CDR2 is FQGNSA in the germline V gene. Trimming stripped 2 bases from V and 5 bases from J, with 10 bases between. The CDR3 reads CASSLLDLDNSPLHF. In nucleotides, the CDR3 is TGTGCCAGCAGCTTACTGGACCTTGATAATTCACCCCTCCACTTT.

This sequence joins TRBV5-8 and TRBJ2-7; 9 bases fit TRBD1. This CDR3 is 14 amino acids long. In germline, CDR1 is SGHTS, CDR2 YDEGEE. V dropped 7 bases and J dropped 2; count of bases not matched to a gene: 7. CDR3 nucleotide sequence: TGTGCCAGCCGTCCGGACAGGGGAACCTACGAGCAGTACTTC. This gives the protein CASRPDRGTYEQYF.

This clone was picked up one time. The chain is built from TRBV7-8 and TRBJ2-3; TRBD2 aligns across 9 bases. V dropped 8 bases and J dropped 1; count of bases not matched to a gene: 1. CDR1 and CDR2 (germline): SGHVS, FQNEAQ. The length of the CDR3 is 13 residues. Written as DNA, the CDR3 is TGTGCCAGCGGCGGGGGGGGCACAGATACGCAGTATTTT. It translates to CASGGGGTDTQYF. The variable domain in full, completed from reference TRBV7-8 and TRBJ2-3, reads GAGVSQSPRYKVAKRGQDVALRCDPISGHVSLFWYQQALGQGPEFLTYFQNEAQLDKSGLPSDRFFAERPEGSVSTLKIQRTQQEDSAVYLCASGGGGTDTQYFGPGTRLTVL.

V and J are TRBV4-2 and TRBJ2-1; a weak D match, TRBD2 (6 bases). V dropped 4 bases and J dropped 10 bases, with 11 bases sitting between them. The CDR3 length is 12 residues. Germline loops: CDR1 LGHNA, CDR2 YNFKEQ. The chain's CDR3 is CASSRERVEQFF. Here the CDR3 DNA reads TGTGCCAGCAGCCGGGAGCGGGTAGAGCAGTTCTTC.

The chain joins TRBV6-5 to TRBJ1-6; tentative D call: TRBD1 (6 bases). CDR1 MNHEY and CDR2 SVGAGI come from the germline V gene. V lost 4 bases and J lost 8, with 15 bases in between. CDR3 length: 15 amino acids. DNA of the CDR3: TGTGCCAGCAGTTCATCCATCAGGGGCGATTCACCCCTCCACTTT. It codes for CASSSSIRGDSPLHF.

This clone was observed a single time. The chain is built from TRBV19 and TRBJ1-3; no clear D. The CDR3 is 15 amino acids. Per germline, CDR1 LNHDA and CDR2 SQIVND (reference sequence). V was trimmed by 7 bases and J by 0 bases, leaving 13 bases between them. DNA for the CDR3: TGTGCCAGTACCTTAGGAGGCATCTCTGGAAACACCATATATTTT. Amino acids: CASTLGGISGNTIYF.

The V and J genes are TRBV29-1 and TRBJ2-7; 7 bases match TRBD2. The CDR3 totals 11 residues. The germline CDR1 and CDR2 sequences are SQVTM and ANQGSEA. Trimming cost V 6 bases and J 12 bases; bases outside gene matches: 11. The CDR3 DNA follows: TGCAGCGTCGTAAGCGGGGTTCTTCGGTACTTC. This encodes CSVVSGVLRYF.

The V and J genes are TRBV5-4 and TRBJ2-1; D is unresolved. CDR3 size: 11 residues. Germline V gene sequence: CDR1 SGHNT, CDR2 YYREEE (reference sequence). V was shortened by 3 bases and J by 10 bases, with 8 bases between the two germline ends. For the CDR3, the DNA is TGTGCCAGCAGCTCGACCCCAGAGCAGTTCTTC. This sequence encodes CASSSTPEQFF.

A single count supports this clone. The chain uses TRBV6-5 and TRBJ1-1; weak D call: TRBD1 (6 bases). Germline lookup yields CDR1 MNHEY and CDR2 SVGAGI. The CDR3 has 15 residues. Trimming pared 0 bases from V and 3 bases from J, leaving 11 bases between. The CDR3, as DNA: TGTGCCAGCAGTTACTCGGCAGGGGCTTACACTGAAGCTTTCTTT. Residues: CASSYSAGAYTEAFF.

This clone was counted a single time. The CDR3 bases are TGTGCCAGCAGCTCAAATGGGGGATTCGGCGAGCAGTACTTC. Translating gives CASSSNGGFGEQYF. This sequence joins TRBV11-2 and TRBJ2-7, with D tentatively TRBD1 or TRBD2 (5 bases each). The germline V and J ends were trimmed by 4 bases and 6 bases, with 16 bases remaining between them. CDR3 length equals 14 residues. CDR1 SGHAT and CDR2 FQNNGV come from the germline V gene.